This record looks at one T cell receptor beta chain sequence and its context. Here immunoSEQ multiplex PCR was the method, and the copy in TCRdb shows in-frame clones only, minus some. The sample holds about 72,000 clones; about 90% are singletons and the top ten take about 1.3%. The data derive from a study of OX40 agonist ivuxolimab in advanced cancers. V was clipped by 5 bases and J by 3 bases, with 8 bases between them. This CDR3 region has 12 residues. Germline CDR1 reads MDHEN; CDR2 reads SYDVKM. The TCR was taken from an adult with an advanced solid tumor such as melanoma, head and neck, liver or kidney cancer. The sample was CD4+ or CD8+ T cells sorted from blood, taken in a trial of the OX40 agonist ivuxolimab. The chain employs TRBV28 and TRBJ2-7; D remains ambiguous. CDR3 coding DNA: TGTGCCAGCAGTCGTCAGATCTACGAGCAGTACTTC. It yields the protein CASSRQIYEQYF.